This record looks at one T cell receptor beta chain sequence and its context. Selection required adequate fresh-frozen tumor tissue plus more than two years' survival data. The record originates from a study of glioma-infiltrating T cells after dendritic cell vaccination. The CDR3 runs 16 residues. Measured with immunoSEQ multiplex PCR; TCRdb has only the in-frame clones, and not every one. This sample has roughly 100,000 clones; 80% to 90% occur once, and the top ten carry about 12%. This specimen consisted of blood, obtained before dendritic cell vaccination. The sequence derives from a human donor with glioblastoma. The chain recombines TRBV12-2 with TRBJ1-5; the listed D gene, TRBD1, was not tested against the DNA. TRBV12-2 is termed a pseudogene. The chain's CDR3 is CASRVGTGDSNQPQHF. DNA for the CDR3: TGTGCAAGTCGCGTGGGGACAGGGGATAGCAATCAGCCCCAGCATTTT.